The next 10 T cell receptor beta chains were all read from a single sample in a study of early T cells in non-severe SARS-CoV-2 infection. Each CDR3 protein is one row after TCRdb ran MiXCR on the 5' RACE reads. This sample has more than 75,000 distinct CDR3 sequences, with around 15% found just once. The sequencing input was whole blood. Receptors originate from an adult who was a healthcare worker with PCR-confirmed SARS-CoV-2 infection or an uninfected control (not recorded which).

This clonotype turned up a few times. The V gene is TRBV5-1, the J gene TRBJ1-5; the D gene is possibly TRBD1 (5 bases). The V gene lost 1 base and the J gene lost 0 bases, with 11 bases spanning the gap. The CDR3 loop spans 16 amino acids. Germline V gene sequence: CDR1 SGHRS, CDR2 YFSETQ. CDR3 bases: TGCGCCAGCAGCTTGACAGGATCTTATAGCAATCAGCCCCAGCATTTT. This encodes CASSLTGSYSNQPQHF.

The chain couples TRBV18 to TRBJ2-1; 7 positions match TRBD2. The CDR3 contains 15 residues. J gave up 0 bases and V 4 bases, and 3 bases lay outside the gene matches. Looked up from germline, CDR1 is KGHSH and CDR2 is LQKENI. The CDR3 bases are TGTGCCAGCTCACGGGAGGGAAGCTCCTACAATGAGCAGTTCTTC. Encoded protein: CASSREGSSYNEQFF.

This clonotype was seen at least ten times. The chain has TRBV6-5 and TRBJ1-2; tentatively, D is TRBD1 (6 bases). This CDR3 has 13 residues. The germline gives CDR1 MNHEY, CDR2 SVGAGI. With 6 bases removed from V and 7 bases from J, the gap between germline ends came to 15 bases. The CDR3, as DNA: TGTGCCAGCAGCAGCGGGGGGGGCCGTGGCTACACCTTC. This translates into CASSSGGGRGYTF.

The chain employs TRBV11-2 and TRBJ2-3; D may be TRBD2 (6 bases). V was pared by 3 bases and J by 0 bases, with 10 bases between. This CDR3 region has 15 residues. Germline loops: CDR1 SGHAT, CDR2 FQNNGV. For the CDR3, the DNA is TGTGCCAGCAGCTTGGCGGGGAGAAGCACAGATACGCAGTATTTT. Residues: CASSLAGRSTDTQYF.

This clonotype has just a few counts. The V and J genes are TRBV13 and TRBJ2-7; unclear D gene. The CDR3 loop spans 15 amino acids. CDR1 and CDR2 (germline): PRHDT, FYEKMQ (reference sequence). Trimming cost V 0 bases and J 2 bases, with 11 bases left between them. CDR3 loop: CASSLGVGFPYEQYF. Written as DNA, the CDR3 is TGTGCCAGCAGCTTAGGTGTCGGGTTCCCCTACGAGCAGTACTTC.

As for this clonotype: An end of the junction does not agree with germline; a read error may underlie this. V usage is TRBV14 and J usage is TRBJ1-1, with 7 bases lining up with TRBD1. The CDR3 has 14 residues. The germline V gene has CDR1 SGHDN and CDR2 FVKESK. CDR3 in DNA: TGTGTCAGCAGCCAAGATATTCAGGGGGGTGAAGCTTTCTTT. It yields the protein CVSSQDIQGGEAFF.

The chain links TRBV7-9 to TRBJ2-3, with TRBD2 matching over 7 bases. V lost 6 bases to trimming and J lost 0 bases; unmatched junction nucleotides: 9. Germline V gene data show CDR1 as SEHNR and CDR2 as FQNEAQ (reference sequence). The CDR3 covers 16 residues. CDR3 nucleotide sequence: TGTGCCAGCAGACTCCAAAGCGGGATCAGCACAGATACGCAGTATTTT. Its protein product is CASRLQSGISTDTQYF.

The CDR3: CSVEVGTDTQYF. The CDR3 nucleotides read TGCAGCGTTGAGGTCGGAACAGATACGCAGTATTTT. The chain carries TRBV29-1 and TRBJ2-3; no definite D call. The CDR3 consists of 12 residues. V lost 3 bases and J 3 bases, leaving 7 bases between the germline ends. The V gene's germline CDR1 is SQVTM and CDR2 ANQGSEA.

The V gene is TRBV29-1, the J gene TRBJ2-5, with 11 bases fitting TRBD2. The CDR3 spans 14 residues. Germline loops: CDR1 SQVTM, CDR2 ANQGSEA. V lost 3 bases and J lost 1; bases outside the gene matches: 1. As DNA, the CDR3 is TGCAGCGTTGATAGCGGGGGGGCCCAAGAGACCCAGTACTTC. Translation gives CSVDSGGAQETQYF.

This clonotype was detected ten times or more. The CDR3 nucleotides are TGCGCCAGCAGCCCTTTGACAGGGATAAAAAAACTGTTTTTT. Translated: CASSPLTGIKKLFF. This chain links TRBV4-1 with TRBJ1-4; TRBD1 matches at 7 bases. With V trimmed by 4 bases and J by 9 bases, 8 bases remained unmatched. Germline loops: CDR1 MGHRA, CDR2 YSYEKL. This CDR3 spans 14 amino acids.